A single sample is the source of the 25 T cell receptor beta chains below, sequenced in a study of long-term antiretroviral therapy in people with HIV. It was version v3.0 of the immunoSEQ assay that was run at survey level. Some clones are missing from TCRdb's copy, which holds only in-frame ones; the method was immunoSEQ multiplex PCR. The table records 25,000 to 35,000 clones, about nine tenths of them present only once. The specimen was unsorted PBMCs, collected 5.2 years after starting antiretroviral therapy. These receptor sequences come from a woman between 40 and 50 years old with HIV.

The CDR3 region is CASSLSSGAVDTQYF. CDR3 DNA: TGTGCCAGCAGTTTGTCTAGCGGGGCTGTAGATACGCAGTATTTT. The chain combines TRBV6-6 with TRBJ2-3; 9 bases match TRBD2. The CDR3 loop spans 15 amino acids. Germline V gives CDR1 MNHNY, CDR2 SVGAGI (reference sequence). Trimming took 4 bases from V and 5 from J; bases not matched to a gene: 7.

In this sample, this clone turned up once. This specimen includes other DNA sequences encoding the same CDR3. CDR3 region: CASSIGHNTEAFF. CDR3 bases: TGTGCCAGTAGTATCGGGCATAACACTGAAGCTTTCTTT. The rearrangement links TRBV19 to TRBJ1-1, with D uncertain. The CDR3 runs to 13 residues. The V and J ends lost 3 bases and 2 bases respectively, with 7 bases between them. CDR1 is LNHDA, CDR2 SQIVND, per germline (reference sequence).

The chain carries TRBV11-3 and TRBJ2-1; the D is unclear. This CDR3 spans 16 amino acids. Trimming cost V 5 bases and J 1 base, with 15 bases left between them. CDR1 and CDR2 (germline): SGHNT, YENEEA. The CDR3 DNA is TGTGCCAGCAGCCAGGAAGGTTCCTCGTCCTACAATGAGCAGTTCTTC. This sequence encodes CASSQEGSSSYNEQFF.

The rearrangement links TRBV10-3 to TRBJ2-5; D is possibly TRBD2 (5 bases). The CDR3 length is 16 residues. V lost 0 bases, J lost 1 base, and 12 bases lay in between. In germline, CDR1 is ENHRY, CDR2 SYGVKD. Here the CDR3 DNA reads TGTGCCATCAGTGAGTCAACGGGGTGGGGCCAAGAGACCCAGTACTTC. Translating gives CAISESTGWGQETQYF.

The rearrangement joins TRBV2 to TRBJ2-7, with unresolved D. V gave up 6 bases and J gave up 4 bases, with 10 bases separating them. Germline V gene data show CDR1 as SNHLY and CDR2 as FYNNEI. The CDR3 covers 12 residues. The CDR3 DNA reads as TGTGCCAGCAGGTCTCCTGAGTACGAGCAGTACTTC. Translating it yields CASRSPEYEQYF.

The CDR3 loop reads CASSLTTAGVLNEQFF. CDR3 bases: TGCGCCAGCAGCCTCACTACAGCGGGGGTCCTCAATGAGCAGTTCTTC. This rearrangement joins TRBV5-1 to TRBJ2-1; TRBD2 agrees at 8 bases. There are 16 residues in the CDR3. Germline V gene lookup returns CDR1 SGHRS and CDR2 YFSETQ. Losses at the gene ends were 4 bases for V and 6 bases for J; bases not matched to a gene: 12.

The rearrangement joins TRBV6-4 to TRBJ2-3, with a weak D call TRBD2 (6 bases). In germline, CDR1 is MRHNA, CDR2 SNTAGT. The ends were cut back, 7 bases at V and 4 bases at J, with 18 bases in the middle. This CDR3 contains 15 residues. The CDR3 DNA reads TGTGCCAGCACAGGATTGTCTAGCGTTTCAGATACGCAGTATTTT. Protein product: CASTGLSSVSDTQYF.

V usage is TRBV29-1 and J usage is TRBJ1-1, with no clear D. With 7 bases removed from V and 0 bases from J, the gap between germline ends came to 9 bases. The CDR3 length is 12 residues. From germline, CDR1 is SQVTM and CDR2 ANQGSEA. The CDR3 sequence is CSARRMNTEAFF. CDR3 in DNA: TGCAGCGCTCGGCGCATGAACACTGAAGCTTTCTTT.

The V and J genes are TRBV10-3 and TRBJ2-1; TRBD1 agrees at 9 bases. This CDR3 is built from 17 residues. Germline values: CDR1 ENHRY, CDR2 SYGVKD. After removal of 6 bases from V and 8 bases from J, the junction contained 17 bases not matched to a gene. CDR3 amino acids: CAISGTGFGNNVDEQFF. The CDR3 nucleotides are TGTGCCATCAGCGGGACAGGGTTCGGGAATAATGTGGATGAGCAGTTCTTC.

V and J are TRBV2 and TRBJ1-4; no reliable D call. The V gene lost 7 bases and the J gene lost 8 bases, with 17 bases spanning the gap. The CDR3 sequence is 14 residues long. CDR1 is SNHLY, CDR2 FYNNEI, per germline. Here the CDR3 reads CASTRSEVSEKLFF. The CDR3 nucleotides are TGTGCCAGCACCCGGTCGGAGGTTTCGGAAAAACTGTTTTTT.

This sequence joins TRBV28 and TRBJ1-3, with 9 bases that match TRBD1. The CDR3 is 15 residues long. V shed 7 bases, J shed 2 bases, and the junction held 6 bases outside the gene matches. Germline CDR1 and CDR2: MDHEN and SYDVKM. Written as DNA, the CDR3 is TGTGCCAGCAAGACGACAGGGGGTGCTGGAAACACCATATATTTT. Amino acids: CASKTTGGAGNTIYF.

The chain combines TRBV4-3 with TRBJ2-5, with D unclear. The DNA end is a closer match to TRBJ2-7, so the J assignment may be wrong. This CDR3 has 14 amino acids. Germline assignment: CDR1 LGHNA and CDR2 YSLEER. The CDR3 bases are TGCGCCAGCAGCCACCAATCCCCGGGCCACGAGCAGTACTTC. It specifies CASSHQSPGHEQYF.

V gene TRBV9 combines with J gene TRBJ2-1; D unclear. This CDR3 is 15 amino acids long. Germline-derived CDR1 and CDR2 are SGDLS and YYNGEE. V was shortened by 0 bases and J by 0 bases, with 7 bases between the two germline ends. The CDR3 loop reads CASSVAVGSYNEQFF. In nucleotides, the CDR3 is TGTGCCAGCAGCGTAGCGGTGGGCTCCTACAATGAGCAGTTCTTC.

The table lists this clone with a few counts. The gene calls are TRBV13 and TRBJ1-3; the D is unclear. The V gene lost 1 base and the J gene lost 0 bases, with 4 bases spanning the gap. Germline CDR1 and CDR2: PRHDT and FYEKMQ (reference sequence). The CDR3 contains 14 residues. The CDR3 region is CASSLEGSGNTIYF. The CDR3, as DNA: TGTGCCAGCAGCTTAGAGGGCTCTGGAAACACCATATATTTT.

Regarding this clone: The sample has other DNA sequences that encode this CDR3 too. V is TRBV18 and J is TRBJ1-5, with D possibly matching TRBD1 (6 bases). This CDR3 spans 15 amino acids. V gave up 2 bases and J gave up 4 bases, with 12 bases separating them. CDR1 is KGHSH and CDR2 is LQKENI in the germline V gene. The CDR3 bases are TGTGCCAGCTCACCAGACCGAGGGGGGAATCAGCCCCAGCATTTT. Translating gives CASSPDRGGNQPQHF. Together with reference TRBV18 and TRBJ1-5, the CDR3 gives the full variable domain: NAGVMQNPRHLVRRRGQEARLRCSPMKGHSHVYWYRQLPEEGLKFMVYLQKENIIDESGMPKERFSAEFPKEGPSILRIQQVVRGDSAAYFCASSPDRGGNQPQHFGDGTRLSIL.

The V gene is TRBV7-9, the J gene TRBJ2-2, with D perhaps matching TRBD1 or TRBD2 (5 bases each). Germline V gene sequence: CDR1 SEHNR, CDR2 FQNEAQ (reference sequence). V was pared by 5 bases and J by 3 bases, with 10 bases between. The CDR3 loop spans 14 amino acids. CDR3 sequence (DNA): TGTGCCAGCAGCGAGGGACCCGACACCGGGGAGCTGTTTTTT. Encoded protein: CASSEGPDTGELFF.

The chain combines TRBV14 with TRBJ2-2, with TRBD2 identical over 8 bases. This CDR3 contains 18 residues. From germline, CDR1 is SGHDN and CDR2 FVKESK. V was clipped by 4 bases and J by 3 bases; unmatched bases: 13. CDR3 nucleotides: TGTGCCAGCAGCCGATGGTCGGGGGGGCAAGGGGACACCGGGGAGCTGTTTTTT. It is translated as CASSRWSGGQGDTGELFF.

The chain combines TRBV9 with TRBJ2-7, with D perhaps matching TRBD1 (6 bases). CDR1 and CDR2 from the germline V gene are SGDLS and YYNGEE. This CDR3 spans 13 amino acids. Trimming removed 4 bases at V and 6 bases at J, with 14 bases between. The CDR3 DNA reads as TGTGCCAGCAGCAGAGGAGCAGGGGCCGAGCAGTACTTC. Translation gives CASSRGAGAEQYF.

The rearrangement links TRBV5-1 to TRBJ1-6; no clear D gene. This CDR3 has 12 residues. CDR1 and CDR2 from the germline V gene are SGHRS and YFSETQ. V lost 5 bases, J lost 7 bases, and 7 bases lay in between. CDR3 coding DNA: TGCGCCAGCAGTGACACCAATTCACCCCTCCACTTT. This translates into CASSDTNSPLHF.

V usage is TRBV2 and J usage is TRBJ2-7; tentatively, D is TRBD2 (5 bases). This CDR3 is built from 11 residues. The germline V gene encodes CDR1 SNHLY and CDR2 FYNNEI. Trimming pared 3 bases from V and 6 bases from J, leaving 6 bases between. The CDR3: CASSEGAEQYF. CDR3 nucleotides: TGTGCCAGCAGTGAGGGAGCCGAGCAGTACTTC.

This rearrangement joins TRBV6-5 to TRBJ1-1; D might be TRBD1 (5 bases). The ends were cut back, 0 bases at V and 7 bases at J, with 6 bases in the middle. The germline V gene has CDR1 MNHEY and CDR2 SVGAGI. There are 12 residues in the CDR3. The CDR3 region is CASSYSGVEAFF. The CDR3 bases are TGTGCCAGCAGTTACTCAGGGGTTGAAGCTTTCTTT.

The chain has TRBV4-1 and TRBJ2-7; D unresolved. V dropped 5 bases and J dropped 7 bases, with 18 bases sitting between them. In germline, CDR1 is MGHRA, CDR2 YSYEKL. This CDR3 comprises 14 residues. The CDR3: CASSFAGLEREQYF. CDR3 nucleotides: TGCGCCAGCAGCTTCGCAGGCCTGGAACGGGAGCAGTACTTC.

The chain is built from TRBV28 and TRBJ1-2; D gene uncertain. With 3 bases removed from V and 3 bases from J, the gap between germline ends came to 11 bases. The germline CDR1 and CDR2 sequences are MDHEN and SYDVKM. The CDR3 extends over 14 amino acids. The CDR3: CASSLGDGYYGYTF. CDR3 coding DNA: TGTGCCAGCAGTTTGGGAGACGGATACTATGGCTACACCTTC.

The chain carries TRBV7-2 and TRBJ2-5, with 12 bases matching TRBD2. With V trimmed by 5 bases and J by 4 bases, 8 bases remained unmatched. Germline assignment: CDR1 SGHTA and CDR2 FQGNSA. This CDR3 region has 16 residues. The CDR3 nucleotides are TGTGCCAGCAGCCCCCCCAGACTAGCGGGGGCAGAGACCCAGTACTTC. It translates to CASSPPRLAGAETQYF.

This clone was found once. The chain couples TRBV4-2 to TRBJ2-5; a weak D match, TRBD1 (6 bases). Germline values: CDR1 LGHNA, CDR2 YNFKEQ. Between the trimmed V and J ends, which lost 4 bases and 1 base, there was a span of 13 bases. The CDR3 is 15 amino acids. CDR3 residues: CASSLYTGSQETQYF. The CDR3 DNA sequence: TGTGCCAGCAGCCTCTATACAGGGTCCCAAGAGACCCAGTACTTC.